A few counts support the clone carrying this T cell receptor delta chain. Given a far larger clone just one base away, this is likely a sequencing read error. The same CDR3 is also encoded by other DNA sequences in this sample. TCRdb reanalyzed the multiplex PCR reads using CATT. The sample carries about 670 delta-chain clones, around 2.8% recorded once. Germline values: CDR1 GEAIGNYY, CDR2 EKD. There are 20 residues in the CDR3. The data stem from a study of gamma delta lymphoproliferative disorders and STAT genes. About the research overall: Delta-chain libraries followed the EuroClonality-NGS standard operating procedure.

PBMCs from patients and controls supplied the genomic DNA for sequencing. The V call is TRDV2, the J call TRDJ3; D is possibly TRDD3 (6 bases). This TCR came from a human donor with gamma-delta T-cell large granular lymphocyte leukemia. Sample: blood. The chain's CDR3 is CACDTSGGHPLSWDTRQMFF. Written as DNA, the CDR3 is TGTGCCTGTGACACCTCCGGGGGACACCCTCTCTCCTGGGACACGCGACAGATGTTTTTC.